The entry that follows covers one TCR beta chain sequence. This record comes from a study of cytomegalovirus exposure and HLA in healthy donors. Healthy individuals who donated bone marrow served as the donors. 13 Jbeta primers and 60 Vbeta primers were used for the PCR. Sequencing used immunoSEQ multiplex PCR; TCRdb keeps in-frame clones, though not all of them. The sample includes about 170,000 clones, roughly 85% of them seen just once. Trimming removed 1 base from V and 1 base from J, with 16 bases in between. Germline V CDR1 and CDR2: MDHEN, SYDVKM. This CDR3 has 17 amino acids. Input material: PBMCs. The chain has TRBV28 and TRBJ2-5; tentatively, D is TRBD2 (6 bases). The clonotype originates from a boy aged 2 to 10 in good health and CMV-seronegative. The CDR3: CASSLSGRSVFQETQYF. CDR3 nucleotides: TGTGCCAGCAGTTTATCAGGGAGGAGTGTTTTCCAAGAGACCCAGTACTTC.